This passage covers 15 T cell receptor beta chains from one sample sequenced in a study of spatial heterogeneity in lung cancer. TCRdb recomputed calls from the 5' RACE reads with MiXCR, one row per CDR3 protein. The sample holds 55,000 to 75,000 distinct CDR3 sequences, 8% to 9% seen once. As for time point: blood at routine non-recurrence follow-up after resection. The sample consisted of PBMCs, taken at follow-up. The receptors here all came from a female donor with early-stage non-small cell lung cancer.

This clonotype has at least ten counts. The chain links TRBV27 to TRBJ2-3; D call uncertain. Germline CDR1 reads MNHEY; CDR2 reads SMNVEV (reference sequence). Trimming removed 5 bases at V and 4 bases at J, with 7 bases between. The CDR3 runs 12 residues. CDR3 bases: TGTGCCAGCAGTGGTACGTCAGATACGCAGTATTTT. It encodes CASSGTSDTQYF.

This chain connects TRBV20-1 to TRBJ2-7; D could derive from TRBD1 or TRBD2 (5 bases each). CDR3 length equals 12 residues. Germline V lookup: CDR1 DFQATT, CDR2 SNEGSKA (reference sequence). The CDR3 DNA reads as TGCGGTTCTCCGGGACCGAACTACGAGCAGTACTTC. It codes for CGSPGPNYEQYF.

This clonotype was counted at least ten times. CDR3 sequence (DNA): TGTGCCAGCTCAGAGACAGCCGAATCAAACACCATATATTTT. This gives the protein CASSETAESNTIYF. This sequence joins TRBV18 and TRBJ1-3; the D gene is possibly TRBD1 (5 bases). Germline V gene data show CDR1 as KGHSH and CDR2 as LQKENI. This CDR3 contains 14 residues. V lost 5 bases, J lost 6 bases, and 14 bases lay in between.

The V and J genes are TRBV5-1 and TRBJ1-4, with 7 bases lining up with TRBD1. Germline assignment: CDR1 SGHRS and CDR2 YFSETQ. The CDR3 runs to 16 residues. The V segment lost 2 bases and the J segment 0 bases; nucleotides outside the gene matches: 4. CDR3 in DNA: TGCGCCAGCAGCTTCGACAGGGACGCAACTAATGAAAAACTGTTTTTT. This gives the protein CASSFDRDATNEKLFF.

This clonotype was recorded at least ten times. This chain connects TRBV20-1 to TRBJ2-7; D remains unclear. V was pared by 5 bases and J by 0 bases, with 14 bases between. This CDR3 has 14 residues. The germline gives CDR1 DFQATT, CDR2 SNEGSKA (reference sequence). The CDR3 here is CSAPGLRASYEQYF. The CDR3 DNA sequence: TGCAGTGCTCCCGGTCTTAGGGCCTCCTACGAGCAGTACTTC.

A word on this clonotype: A read error may be the cause here, since a much bigger clone is one base away. J is TRBJ2-3 and V is TRBV4-2; TRBD2 aligns across 8 bases. The CDR3 spans 15 residues. The germline gives CDR1 LGHNA, CDR2 YNFKEQ. The CDR3 DNA reads as TGTACCAGCAGTGAAGGGAGCGGGAGACCAGATACGCAGTATTTT. Translating it yields CTSSEGSGRPDTQYF.

This clonotype occurred a few times. The chain employs TRBV7-3 and TRBJ2-2, with D hard to call. The germline CDR1 and CDR2 sequences are SGHTA and FQGTGA. Trimming shortened V by 3 bases and J by 4 bases, and 12 bases separated the two germline ends. The length of the CDR3 is 15 residues. The CDR3 loop is CASSFTLSGTGELFF. The DNA for the CDR3 is TGTGCCAGCAGCTTCACCCTTTCGGGCACCGGGGAGCTGTTTTTT.

This clonotype was detected many times. The CDR3 region is CASSLSGSTYNEQFF. The CDR3 DNA reads TGTGCCAGCAGCCTAAGCGGGAGTACGTACAATGAGCAGTTCTTC. V is TRBV6-5 and J is TRBJ2-1; 8 nucleotides align to TRBD2. The CDR3 runs 15 residues. V dropped 6 bases and J dropped 4; count of bases not matched to a gene: 8. The germline V gene encodes CDR1 MNHEY and CDR2 SVGAGI.

In this sample, this clonotype turned up many times. This chain links TRBV19 with TRBJ2-7; unclear D gene. The germline gives CDR1 LNHDA, CDR2 SQIVND (reference sequence). This CDR3 is 14 amino acids long. Trimming pared 5 bases from V and 0 bases from J, leaving 11 bases between. The CDR3 here is CASSSSTSSYEQYF. CDR3 bases: TGTGCCAGTAGTTCCTCGACAAGCTCCTACGAGCAGTACTTC.

This clonotype came up many times. The chain has TRBV5-1 and TRBJ2-7, with TRBD1 identical over 10 bases. With V trimmed by 3 bases and J by 3 bases, 9 bases remained unmatched. From germline, CDR1 is SGHRS and CDR2 YFSETQ. The CDR3 length is 16 residues. The CDR3 coding sequence is TGCGCCAGCAGCTCGTATCAGACAGGGGGCGGCTACGAGCAGTACTTC. It encodes CASSSYQTGGGYEQYF.

The genes are TRBV7-8 and TRBJ1-1; the D is unclear. Trimming took 1 base from V and 5 from J, leaving 14 bases between them. The CDR3 is 15 amino acids. The germline gives CDR1 SGHVS, CDR2 FQNEAQ. The DNA of the CDR3 is TGTGCCAGCAGCTTAGGGAATGCGGGTGAGACTGAAGCTTTCTTT. Translated: CASSLGNAGETEAFF.

At least ten counts were recorded for this clonotype. V is TRBV9 and J is TRBJ1-1; D uncertain. CDR3 size: 13 residues. Germline-derived CDR1 and CDR2 are SGDLS and YYNGEE. Trimming left V 3 bases short and J 1 base short, with 7 bases between. CDR3 nucleotide sequence: TGTGCCAGCAGCGAACGATCGAACACTGAAGCTTTCTTT. This codes for CASSERSNTEAFF.

This rearrangement joins TRBV12-3 or TRBV12-4 to TRBJ1-6; unclear D gene. The CDR3 contains 13 residues. Trimming shortened V by 3 bases and J by 11 bases, and 11 bases separated the two germline ends. The CDR3 protein is CASSFRGSTPLHF. In DNA form, the CDR3 reads TGTGCCAGCAGTTTCCGGGGAAGCACACCCCTCCACTTT.

The chain couples TRBV4-1 to TRBJ1-5; D gene unclear. The CDR3 is made up of 16 amino acids. Looked up from germline, CDR1 is MGHRA and CDR2 is YSYEKL. The germline V and J ends were trimmed by 3 bases and 2 bases, with 14 bases remaining between them. The CDR3 loop reads CASSQGFGGGNQPQHF. The CDR3 DNA is TGCGCCAGCAGCCAGGGTTTTGGTGGGGGCAATCAGCCCCAGCATTTT.

This clonotype was seen many times. The rearrangement links TRBV6-5 to TRBJ1-4; D is possibly TRBD1 (5 bases). Germline CDR1 and CDR2: MNHEY and SVGAGI. Trimming shortened V by 4 bases and J by 7 bases, and 10 bases separated the two germline ends. The CDR3 has 13 amino acids. The CDR3 region has the DNA TGTGCCAGCAGTTTGGACATGGGTGAAAAACTGTTTTTT. Its translation is CASSLDMGEKLFF.